This passage covers 19 T cell receptor beta chains from one sample sequenced in a study of spatial heterogeneity in lung cancer. Study results and limitations: Counts of expanded alpha and beta TCRs within tumors tracked the tumor nonsynonymous mutation count.

No antigen has been identified for these receptors. Documented time point: sample taken at primary tumor resection. TCRdb reprocessed the 5' RACE reads with MiXCR, giving one entry per CDR3 protein. The sample has 20,000 to 30,000 distinct CDR3 sequences, around 8.8% seen once. Sequencing was performed on lung tumor tissue, taken at surgery. These receptor sequences come from a male donor with early-stage non-small cell lung cancer.

This clonotype showed up just a few times. The chain employs TRBV3-1 and TRBJ2-5, with 10 bases fitting TRBD2. The length of the CDR3 is 17 residues. V lost 0 bases and J lost 1; bases outside the gene matches: 5. Germline V gives CDR1 LGHDT, CDR2 YNNKEL (reference sequence). The CDR3, as DNA: TGTGCCAGCAGCCAAGATCGGGTAGCGGGGGGCCAAGAGACCCAGTACTTC. Translated, it gives CASSQDRVAGGQETQYF.

This clonotype was recorded many times. For the CDR3, the DNA is TGTGCCAGCAGCCTCATCGGGGGAAACATTCAGTACTTC. Its translation: CASSLIGGNIQYF. The V call is TRBV7-2, the J call TRBJ2-4; possibly TRBD2 for D (6 bases). Germline V lookup: CDR1 SGHTA, CDR2 FQGNSA. The CDR3 is 13 residues long. The ends were cut back, 5 bases at V and 6 bases at J, with 11 bases in the middle.

This clonotype was counted between two and nine times. This rearrangement joins TRBV7-9 to TRBJ2-4, with a tentative D call TRBD2 (6 bases). The V gene lost 5 bases and the J gene lost 11 bases, with 19 bases spanning the gap. This CDR3 contains 14 residues. CDR1 is SEHNR and CDR2 is FQNEAQ in the germline V gene (reference sequence). Here the CDR3 reads CASSLLSGGPVQYF. CDR3 DNA: TGTGCCAGCAGCCTCCTATCCGGGGGTCCCGTTCAGTACTTC.

This clonotype was seen ten or more times. This sequence joins TRBV19 and TRBJ2-3; D ambiguous. Germline CDR1 and CDR2: LNHDA and SQIVND (reference sequence). The germline V and J ends were trimmed by 10 bases and 5 bases, with 10 bases remaining between them. This CDR3 is 11 amino acids long. The CDR3 region is CATTARDTQYF. CDR3 nucleotide sequence: TGTGCCACCACGGCCCGAGATACGCAGTATTTT. The whole variable domain, filled in from reference TRBV19 and TRBJ2-3, reads DGGITQSPKYLFRKEGQNVTLSCEQNLNHDAMYWYRQDPGQGLRLIYYSQIVNDFQKGDIAEGYSVSREKKESFPLTVTSAQKNPTAFYLCATTARDTQYFGPGTRLTVL.

This clonotype was seen repeatedly, ten times or more. The rearrangement uses TRBV4-3 and TRBJ2-3; a possible D gene is TRBD2 (5 bases). V gave up 0 bases and J gave up 0 bases, with 7 bases separating them. The CDR3 consists of 15 residues. Germline CDR1 LGHNA, CDR2 YSLEER. Here the CDR3 reads CASSQDSASTDTQYF. Here the CDR3 DNA reads TGCGCCAGCAGCCAAGATAGCGCCAGCACAGATACGCAGTATTTT.

This clonotype was counted ten times or more. The CDR3 bases are TGCGCCAGCAGTCAACCCCTGCCCCCAAAGGACACAGATACGCAGTATTTT. Translation: CASSQPLPPKDTDTQYF. This rearrangement joins TRBV23-1 to TRBJ2-3, with D unclear. TRBV23-1 is reported as an ORF; its role is uncertain. Deletions cut 2 bases from V and 2 bases from J, with 17 bases between. The CDR3 runs to 17 residues.

This clonotype was detected only a few times. This sequence joins TRBV19 and TRBJ2-1; 14 nucleotides align to TRBD2. The germline V gene has CDR1 LNHDA and CDR2 SQIVND (reference sequence). V dropped 2 bases and J dropped 12; count of bases not matched to a gene: 6. The CDR3 is made up of 15 amino acids. CDR3 coding DNA: TGTGCCAGTAGTATATTGACTAGCGGGAGGGATTTGCAGTTCTTC. Translating it yields CASSILTSGRDLQFF.

This clonotype counts as medium-sized. In DNA form, the CDR3 reads TGTGCCAGCAGTTTCGTCGGAATAGCGGGATTCTACGAGCAGTACTTC. It is translated as CASSFVGIAGFYEQYF. The chain has TRBV28 and TRBJ2-7; 8 bases line up with TRBD2. The CDR3 loop spans 16 amino acids. The V and J ends lost 3 bases and 3 bases, in that order; junction bases with no gene match: 10. CDR1 and CDR2 (germline): MDHEN, SYDVKM.

This clonotype was recorded at least ten times. This chain links TRBV7-6 with TRBJ2-7; 10 bases align to TRBD2. J gave up 6 bases and V 1 base, and 6 bases lay outside the gene matches. This CDR3 comprises 15 residues. The germline V gene has CDR1 SGHVS and CDR2 FNYEAQ. The CDR3 reads CASSLGVAGGGEQYF. CDR3 nucleotides: TGTGCCAGCAGCTTAGGGGTAGCGGGGGGCGGCGAGCAGTACTTC.

This clonotype was found many times. The chain employs TRBV20-1 and TRBJ2-2; D is unclear. Germline CDR1 and CDR2: DFQATT and SNEGSKA (reference sequence). The V and J ends lost 6 bases and 3 bases respectively, with 8 bases between them. This CDR3 spans 12 amino acids. The CDR3 loop reads CSAKQDTGELFF. The CDR3 coding sequence is TGCAGTGCAAAACAAGACACCGGGGAGCTGTTTTTT.

This clonotype was counted many times. The chain employs TRBV7-9 and TRBJ2-5; 7 bases align to TRBD1. The germline V gene encodes CDR1 SEHNR and CDR2 FQNEAQ (reference sequence). The V segment lost 3 bases and the J segment 5 bases; nucleotides outside the gene matches: 6. The CDR3 length is 14 residues. CDR3 coding DNA: TGTGCCAGCAGCTTCGACAGGGTAGCTGAGACCCAGTACTTC. It translates to CASSFDRVAETQYF.

This clonotype was found a few times. The CDR3 DNA reads as TGTGCCAGCAGCTTAGATACGGGAACCGGAGCTTTCTTT. Translating it yields CASSLDTGTGAFF. V usage is TRBV7-9 and J usage is TRBJ1-1; D is unresolved. Germline CDR1 SEHNR, CDR2 FQNEAQ (reference sequence). The CDR3 has 13 residues. V lost 1 base and J lost 10, with 13 bases in between.

This rearrangement joins TRBV10-2 to TRBJ2-5; D is ambiguous. Germline CDR1 reads WSHSY; CDR2 reads SAAADI. Trimming took off 1 base at V and 1 base at J, with 4 bases between the two ends. CDR3 length: 13 amino acids. This CDR3 is CASSEYPQETQYF. CDR3 nucleotides: TGCGCCAGCAGTGAGTACCCCCAAGAGACCCAGTACTTC.

In this sample, this clonotype turned up a few times. The chain couples TRBV5-1 to TRBJ1-1; 11 bases are shared with TRBD1. CDR1 is SGHRS, CDR2 YFSETQ, per germline. The J segment lost 11 bases and the V segment lost 4 bases, leaving 7 bases of the junction unmatched. The CDR3 is 13 residues long. The CDR3 DNA is TGCGCCAGCAGCCTGGGACAGGGGGTAGTGGCTTTCTTT. This sequence encodes CASSLGQGVVAFF. Complete variable domain (other parts from reference TRBV5-1 and TRBJ1-1): KAGVTQTPRYLIKTRGQQVTLSCSPISGHRSVSWYQQTPGQGLQFLFEYFSETQRNKGNFPGRFSGRQFSNSRSEMNVSTLELGDSALYLCASSLGQGVVAFFGQGTRLTVV.

The V and J genes are TRBV11-3 and TRBJ2-3; TRBD2 matches at 10 bases. The CDR3 is 16 amino acids. Germline V CDR1 and CDR2: SGHNT, YENEEA. V dropped 1 base and J dropped 8; count of bases not matched to a gene: 9. The CDR3 reads CASSLGLAGVEGTQYF. In DNA form, the CDR3 reads TGTGCCAGCAGCTTAGGACTAGCGGGCGTAGAGGGTACGCAGTATTTT. The complete variable domain, with remaining parts taken from reference TRBV11-3 and TRBJ2-3, reads EAGVVQSPRYKIIEKKQPVAFWCNPISGHNTLYWYLQNLGQGPELLIRYENEEAVDDSQLPKDRFSAERLKGVDSTLKIQPAELGDSAVYLCASSLGLAGVEGTQYFGPGTRLTVL.

This clonotype was counted ten times or more. V usage is TRBV7-2 and J usage is TRBJ1-6; possibly TRBD1 for D (6 bases). This CDR3 region has 14 residues. The V gene lost 2 bases and the J gene lost 5 bases, with 7 bases spanning the gap. Germline V gene sequence: CDR1 SGHTA, CDR2 FQGNSA. CDR3 residues: CASSLRGDNSPLHF. The CDR3 nucleotides are TGTGCCAGCAGCTTAAGGGGGGATAATTCACCCCTCCACTTT.

This clonotype was counted only a few times. The V and J genes are TRBV7-9 and TRBJ1-1; D possibly corresponds to TRBD1 (5 bases). The germline V gene has CDR1 SEHNR and CDR2 FQNEAQ (reference sequence). This CDR3 comprises 14 residues. V lost 2 bases, J lost 6 bases, and 13 bases lay in between. The CDR3 sequence: CASSLLSRESEAFF. The CDR3 DNA sequence: TGTGCCAGCAGCTTATTATCCAGGGAATCTGAAGCTTTCTTT. Drawing the rest from reference TRBV7-9 and TRBJ1-1, the complete variable domain is DTGVSQNPRHKITKRGQNVTFRCDPISEHNRLYWYRQTLGQGPEFLTYFQNEAQLEKSRLLSDRFSAERPKGSFSTLEIQRTEQGDSAMYLCASSLLSRESEAFFGQGTRLTVV.

CDR3 amino acids: CASSQTGRSTDTQYF. The CDR3 coding sequence is TGTGCCAGCAGCCAAACCGGGAGAAGCACAGATACGCAGTATTTT. V is TRBV3-1 and J is TRBJ2-3; D is possibly TRBD2 (6 bases). The V gene lost 2 bases and the J gene lost 0 bases, with 9 bases spanning the gap. This CDR3 contains 15 residues. Germline V lookup: CDR1 LGHDT, CDR2 YNNKEL (reference sequence).

This clonotype was picked up many times. The chain uses TRBV7-2 and TRBJ2-7, with unresolved D. The CDR3 consists of 17 residues. Germline CDR1 SGHTA, CDR2 FQGNSA. The V end was cut by 3 bases, the J end by 5 bases, with 23 bases between. The CDR3 protein is CASSLVSLRLQHHEQYF. The CDR3 DNA is TGTGCCAGCAGCTTGGTCAGCCTACGTCTACAGCACCACGAGCAGTACTTC.